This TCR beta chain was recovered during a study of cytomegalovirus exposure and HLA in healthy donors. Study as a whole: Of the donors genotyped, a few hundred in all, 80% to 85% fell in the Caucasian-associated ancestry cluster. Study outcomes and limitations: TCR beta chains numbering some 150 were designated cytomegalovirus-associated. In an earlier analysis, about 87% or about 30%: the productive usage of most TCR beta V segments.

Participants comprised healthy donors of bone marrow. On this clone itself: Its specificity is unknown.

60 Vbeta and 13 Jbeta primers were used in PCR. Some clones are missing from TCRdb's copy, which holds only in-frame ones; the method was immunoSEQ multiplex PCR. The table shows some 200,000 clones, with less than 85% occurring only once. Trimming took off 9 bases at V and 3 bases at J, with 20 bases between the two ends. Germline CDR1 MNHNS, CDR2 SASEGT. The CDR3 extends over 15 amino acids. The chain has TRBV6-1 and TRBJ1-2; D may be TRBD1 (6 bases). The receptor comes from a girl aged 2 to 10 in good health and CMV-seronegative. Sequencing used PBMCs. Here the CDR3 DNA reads TGTGCCAGTATCGACCCAGCGGACAGCTACTATGGCTACACCTTC. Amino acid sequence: CASIDPADSYYGYTF.